The clone carrying this TCR beta chain was recorded a few times. Its antigen is currently unknown. The germline V gene encodes CDR1 MNHEY and CDR2 SMNVEV (reference sequence). V was clipped by 1 base and J by 1 base, with 11 bases between them. The CDR3 consists of 17 residues. These data come from a study of T-cell reconstitution after alpha-beta-depleted transplantation in children. The study's findings and limits: Fresh T-cell production supplied most of the T-cell counts and diversity seen one year after transplant. Roughly two months post-transplant, alpha-beta T cells reportedly originated from several hundred graft clones that had expanded. The study traced high day-60 TCRbeta diversity in some patients to surviving recipient T cells and thymic progenitors.

Unique molecular identifiers were used to barcode this TCRbeta library. MiXCR was run by TCRdb on the PCR reads, yielding one entry per CDR3 protein. Here the sample spans a few hundred thousand distinct CDR3 sequences, about a quarter being singletons. The chain links TRBV27 to TRBJ1-6, with unresolved D. The receptor comes from a boy less than two years old with Wiskott-Aldrich syndrome, due to receive a stem cell transplant. This specimen was PBMCs, taken before TCRalphabeta/CD19-depleted stem cell transplant. This CDR3 reads CASSLYGERSYNSPLHF. CDR3 in DNA: TGTGCCAGCAGTTTATATGGGGAAAGGTCCTATAATTCACCCCTCCACTTT.